Presented here are 10 T cell receptor beta chains from one specimen sequenced in a study of T cells in localized non-small cell lung cancer. Clones were sequenced by immunoSEQ multiplex PCR, and TCRdb holds only the in-frame ones, with some missing. The table lists about 24,000 clones, about four fifths of them singletons. Sequences were derived from PBMCs, sampled before any cancer treatment. The receptor source for this set is a man aged 40 to 69 with stage II lung adenocarcinoma.

The rearrangement joins TRBV10-3 to TRBJ1-2; D remains unclear. V was clipped by 1 base and J by 6 bases, with 12 bases between them. This CDR3 is 14 amino acids long. Germline CDR1 reads ENHRY; CDR2 reads SYGVKD. CDR3 DNA sequence: TGTGCCATCAGTGAGTACGGTACCCTCGATGGCTACACCTTC. This translates into CAISEYGTLDGYTF.

V is TRBV6-1 and J is TRBJ1-2; D gene unclear. CDR3 size: 14 residues. Germline V gives CDR1 MNHNS, CDR2 SASEGT. The germline V and J ends were trimmed by 6 bases and 4 bases, with 15 bases remaining between them. The CDR3 reads CASRVEQPSYGYTF. Written as DNA, the CDR3 is TGTGCCAGCAGGGTAGAACAGCCCTCCTATGGCTACACCTTC.

This chain links TRBV27 with TRBJ2-1; 8 bases map to TRBD2. J gave up 9 bases and V 0 bases, and 19 bases lay outside the gene matches. Germline assignment: CDR1 MNHEY and CDR2 SMNVEV (reference sequence). This CDR3 spans 19 amino acids. CDR3 coding DNA: TGTGCCAGCAGTTTATCGTTCCCCTGGGGGGAGCGGGGGAATAGTGAGCAGTTCTTC. Its protein product is CASSLSFPWGERGNSEQFF.

This clone was detected only once. This chain's CDR3 is CASSPPNLSGNTIYF. The CDR3 coding sequence is TGTGCCAGCTCACCACCGAACCTCTCTGGAAACACCATATATTTT. The chain recombines TRBV18 with TRBJ1-3, with D hard to call. The germline V gene encodes CDR1 KGHSH and CDR2 LQKENI. V was pared by 0 bases and J by 0 bases, with 6 bases between. The CDR3 sequence is 15 residues long.

The chain couples TRBV11-3 to TRBJ2-7, with D hard to call. In germline, CDR1 is SGHNT, CDR2 YENEEA. The CDR3 runs to 13 residues. The V and J ends lost 5 bases and 3 bases respectively, with 11 bases between them. The CDR3 DNA is TGTGCCAGCAGCCACTTAGACCTCTACGAGCAGTACTTC. Translation gives CASSHLDLYEQYF.

The chain recombines TRBV10-3 with TRBJ2-5; D unclear. This CDR3 has 13 amino acids. V dropped 4 bases and J dropped 4 bases, with 10 bases sitting between them. The germline CDR1 and CDR2 sequences are ENHRY and SYGVKD. CDR3 loop: CAISVAVPETQYF. CDR3 bases: TGTGCCATCAGTGTGGCCGTCCCAGAGACCCAGTACTTC.

The chain has TRBV25-1 and TRBJ1-5; the match to TRBD1 covers 7 bases. The J segment lost 3 bases and the V segment lost 2 bases, leaving 7 bases of the junction unmatched. CDR1 MGHDK and CDR2 SYGVNS come from the germline V gene. CDR3 length: 16 residues. CDR3 coding DNA: TGTGCCAGCAGTGAACCCCTTGGGACAGTCAATCAGCCCCAGCATTTT. Amino acid sequence: CASSEPLGTVNQPQHF.

This clone was observed a handful of times. The rearrangement joins TRBV19 to TRBJ1-2; D uncertain. V was cut by 10 bases and J by 0 bases, with 18 bases left in between. Germline V gene lookup returns CDR1 LNHDA and CDR2 SQIVND (reference sequence). The CDR3 spans 15 residues. The CDR3 loop reads CATSVERPPNYGYTF. CDR3 coding DNA: TGTGCCACGTCCGTGGAAAGGCCGCCTAACTATGGCTACACCTTC.

V gene TRBV7-3 combines with J gene TRBJ2-7, with 7 bases that match TRBD2. Germline trimming cut 5 bases from V and 5 bases from J; bases unmatched to any gene: 3. Looked up from germline, CDR1 is SGHTA and CDR2 is FQGTGA. The CDR3 has 12 residues. CDR3: CASSPGGNEQYF. In DNA form, the CDR3 reads TGTGCCAGCAGCCCCGGGGGGAACGAGCAGTACTTC. Supplemented by reference TRBV7-3 and TRBJ2-7, the full variable domain reads GAGVSQTPSNKVTEKGKYVELRCDPISGHTALYWYRQSLGQGPEFLIYFQGTGAADDSGLPNDRFFAVRPEGSVSTLKIQRTERGDSAVYLCASSPGGNEQYFGPGTRLTVT.

This clone was recorded once. V is TRBV6-1 and J is TRBJ2-5; the D gene is possibly TRBD1 (5 bases). V was cut by 4 bases and J by 2 bases, with 14 bases left in between. The germline CDR1 and CDR2 sequences are MNHNS and SASEGT. CDR3 size: 15 residues. In DNA, the CDR3 is TGTGCCAGCAGTGTGGGGCAAACAGGTCAAGAGACCCAGTACTTC. It specifies CASSVGQTGQETQYF.